This is a list of T cell receptor beta chains from one sample in a study of blood T cell repertoires in COVID-19. Assay: immunoSEQ multiplex PCR; the TCRdb copy retains only in-frame clones and omits some. The sample shows about 210,000 clones, roughly nine tenths of them seen only once. The sample consisted of peripheral blood. These receptors were obtained from a man aged 30 to 39 with acute or convalescent COVID-19. Both conserved end residues are part of each CDR3. The D gene is left open where the match is weak. The size field is filled for only some rows; it gives once, few, many or a size class.

clone_size	d_call	j_call	v_call	cdr3_nt	cdr3_aa
-	-	TRBJ2-7	TRBV18	TGTGCCAGCTCACCCAGCGACAGATACTACGAGCAGTACTTC	CASSPSDRYYEQYF
few	TRBD2	TRBJ2-1	TRBV9	TGTGCCAGCAGCGTAGCGCTAGCGGGATACAATGAGCAGTTCTTC	CASSVALAGYNEQFF
-	TRBD1	TRBJ1-6	TRBV30	TGTGCCTCGGGGGACAAGGGTACAGGGGGGTCACCCCTCCACTTT	CASGDKGTGGSPLHF
-	-	TRBJ2-7	TRBV6-5	TGTGCCAGCAGACAATATATTGGAGTCTACGAGCAGTACTTC	CASRQYIGVYEQYF
-	TRBD1	TRBJ1-1	TRBV7-9	TGTGCCAGCAGCCTGACAGGGCCATACACTGAAGCTTTCTTT	CASSLTGPYTEAFF
-	-	TRBJ1-2	TRBV10-3	TGTGCCATCAGTCGGACAGATCGTGACTACACCTTC	CAISRTDRDYTF
-	-	TRBJ2-1	TRBV20-1	TGCAGCCCAGGGGGGAATGAGCAGTTCTTC	CSPGGNEQFF
once	-	TRBJ1-6	TRBV30	TGTGCCTGGAGTTCGGGGACATCACCCCTCCACTTT	CAWSSGTSPLHF
once	TRBD1	TRBJ1-6	TRBV7-8	TGTGCCAGCAGAGCCGGGACAGGGGGTTCACCCCTCCACTTT	CASRAGTGGSPLHF
-	TRBD1	TRBJ2-3	TRBV7-8	TGTGCCAGCAGCTCTCGACAGGGGTCGGCAGATACGCAGTATTTT	CASSSRQGSADTQYF
-	-	TRBJ2-7	TRBV28	TGTGCCAGCAGTTTCGACAGGTTCTACGAGCAGTACTTC	CASSFDRFYEQYF
-	TRBD1	TRBJ1-2	TRBV19	TGTGCCAGTAGCTCGCCGGGGAACAGGGGAAACTATGGCTACACCTTC	CASSSPGNRGNYGYTF
once	-	TRBJ2-3	TRBV7-6	TGTGCCAGCAGCTTCGGGGATACGCAGTATTTT	CASSFGDTQYF
-	-	TRBJ2-7	TRBV6-1	TGTGCCAGCAGTGAGGGCAGCTACGAGCAGTACTTC	CASSEGSYEQYF
-	-	TRBJ1-3	TRBV14	TGTGCCAGCAGCCAGTCTAGCTCTGGAAACACCATATATTTT	CASSQSSSGNTIYF
-	TRBD2	TRBJ2-3	TRBV7-3	TGTGCCACCAAAGAATACCGGGAGGCAGATACGCAGTATTTT	CATKEYREADTQYF
once	TRBD2	TRBJ2-1	TRBV3-1/TRBV3-2	TGTGCCAGCAGCCCATCTAGCGGGAGGGCCGGAGAGCAGTTCTTC	CASSPSSGRAGEQFF
-	TRBD2	TRBJ2-1	TRBV30	TGTGCCTGGAGCTTGGGACTAGCGAGGAATGAGCAGTTCTTC	CAWSLGLARNEQFF
-	TRBD1	TRBJ2-2	TRBV24-1	TGTGCCACCGCAGGGGGCAATCCCGGGGAGCTGTTTTTT	CATAGGNPGELFF
-	TRBD2	TRBJ2-1	TRBV3-1/TRBV3-2	TGTGCCAGCAGCCAAGGACTAGCGGCAAGGGATGAGCAGTTCTTC	CASSQGLAARDEQFF
-	TRBD1	TRBJ2-1	TRBV6-5	TGTGCCAGCAATGGACAGGGGGCAACAGGGCGGGAGCAGTTCTTC	CASNGQGATGREQFF
-	-	TRBJ1-4	TRBV2	TGTGCCAGCAGGAAACCAGGAATTAATGAAAAACTGTTTTTT	CASRKPGINEKLFF
-	-	TRBJ1-2	TRBV10-3	TGTGCCATCAGTGTACAGACAGGCAGCCTCTATGGCTACACCTTC	CAISVQTGSLYGYTF
-	TRBD1	TRBJ1-5	TRBV12-3/TRBV12-4	TGTGCCAGCAGTTTGGCAGGGGGTCAGCCCCAGCATTTT	CASSLAGGQPQHF
-	-	TRBJ1-1	TRBV5-1	TGCGCCAGCAGCTCGGAGGGCCTCAACAGCCCCTTGAACACTGAAGCTTTCTTT	CASSSEGLNSPLNTEAFF
-	-	TRBJ1-1	TRBV18	TGTGCCAGCTCACCAATGGCGAACACTGAAGCTTTCTTT	CASSPMANTEAFF
-	-	TRBJ2-3	TRBV5-1	TGCGCCAGCAGCTTAATGAGAGGCGGAACAGATACGCAGTATTTT	CASSLMRGGTDTQYF
-	-	TRBJ1-2	TRBV6-1	TGTGCCAGCAGTGAAGGTTGGGCGGGTGGCTACACCTTC	CASSEGWAGGYTF
-	TRBD1	TRBJ2-2	TRBV5-1	TGCGCCAGCAGCTGGGACAGGGGAGGAACCGGGGAGCTGTTTTTT	CASSWDRGGTGELFF
-	TRBD1	TRBJ2-7	TRBV5-1	TGCGCCAGCAGCTTGTTTATGGTAGCCGGGACAGTGACCTCCTACGAGCAGTACTTC	CASSLFMVAGTVTSYEQYF
-	TRBD1	TRBJ2-5	TRBV5-4	TGTGCCAGCAGCTTGCCGGGACAGGAAGAGACCCAGTACTTC	CASSLPGQEETQYF
once	TRBD1	TRBJ1-4	TRBV5-5	TGTGCCAGCAGCTTAGCACAGGGGGCTTATGAAAAACTGTTTTTT	CASSLAQGAYEKLFF
-	-	TRBJ2-7	TRBV12-3/TRBV12-4	TGTGCCAGCAGTTACGCAGGGCCCGAGCAGTACTTC	CASSYAGPEQYF
-	TRBD1	TRBJ1-6	TRBV5-6	TGTGCCAGCAGCTCGGGACAGGGAAATTCACCCCTCCACTTT	CASSSGQGNSPLHF